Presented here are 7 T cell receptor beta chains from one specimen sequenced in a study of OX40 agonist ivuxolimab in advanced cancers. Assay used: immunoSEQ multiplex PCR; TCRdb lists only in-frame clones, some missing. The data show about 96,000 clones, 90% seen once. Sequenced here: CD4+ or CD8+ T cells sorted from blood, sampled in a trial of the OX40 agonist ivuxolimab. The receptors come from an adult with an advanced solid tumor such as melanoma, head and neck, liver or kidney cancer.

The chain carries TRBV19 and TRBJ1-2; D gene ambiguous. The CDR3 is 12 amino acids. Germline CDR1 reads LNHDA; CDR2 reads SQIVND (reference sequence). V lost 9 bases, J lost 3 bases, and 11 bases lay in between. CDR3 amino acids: CASALPYYGYTF. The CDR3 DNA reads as TGTGCCAGCGCTCTCCCATACTATGGCTACACCTTC.

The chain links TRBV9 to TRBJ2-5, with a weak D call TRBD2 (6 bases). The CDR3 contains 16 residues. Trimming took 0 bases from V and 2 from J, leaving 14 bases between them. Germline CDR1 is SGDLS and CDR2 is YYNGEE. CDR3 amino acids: CASSVGASERQETQYF. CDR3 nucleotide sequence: TGTGCCAGCAGCGTAGGGGCTAGCGAGCGACAAGAGACCCAGTACTTC.

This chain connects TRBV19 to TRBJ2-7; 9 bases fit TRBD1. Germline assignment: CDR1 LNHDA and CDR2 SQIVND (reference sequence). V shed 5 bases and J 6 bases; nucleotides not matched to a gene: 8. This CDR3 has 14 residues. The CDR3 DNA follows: TGTGCCAGTAGTCAACCGGGACAGGGAGGCGAGCAGTACTTC. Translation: CASSQPGQGGEQYF.

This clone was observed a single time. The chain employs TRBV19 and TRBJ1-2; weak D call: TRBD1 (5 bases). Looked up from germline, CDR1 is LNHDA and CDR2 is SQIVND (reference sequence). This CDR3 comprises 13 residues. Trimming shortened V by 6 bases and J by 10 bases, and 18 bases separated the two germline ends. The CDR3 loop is CASSEGRGPSYTF. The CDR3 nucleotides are TGTGCCAGTAGCGAGGGGCGGGGTCCCTCCTACACCTTC.

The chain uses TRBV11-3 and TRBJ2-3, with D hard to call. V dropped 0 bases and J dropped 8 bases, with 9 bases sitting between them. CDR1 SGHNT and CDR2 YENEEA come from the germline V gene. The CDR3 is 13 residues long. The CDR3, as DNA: TGTGCCAGCAGCTTAGACACCCTGGCTACGCAGTATTTT. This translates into CASSLDTLATQYF.

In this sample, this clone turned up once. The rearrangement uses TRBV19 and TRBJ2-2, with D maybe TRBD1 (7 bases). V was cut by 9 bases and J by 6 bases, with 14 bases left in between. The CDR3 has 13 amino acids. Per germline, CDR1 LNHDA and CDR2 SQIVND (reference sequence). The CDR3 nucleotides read TGTGCCAGCCGCTCCAGGGGGGCCGGGGAGCTGTTTTTT. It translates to CASRSRGAGELFF.

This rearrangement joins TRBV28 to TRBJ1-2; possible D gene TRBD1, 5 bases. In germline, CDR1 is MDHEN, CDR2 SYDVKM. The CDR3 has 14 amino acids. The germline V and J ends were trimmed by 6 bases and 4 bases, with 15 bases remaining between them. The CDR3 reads CASRAGTSLYGYTF. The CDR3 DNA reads TGTGCCAGCAGGGCCGGGACCTCACTCTATGGCTACACCTTC.